This record covers a single T cell receptor (beta chain). Profiled with immunoSEQ multiplex PCR; TCRdb holds only in-frame clones, not every one. The sample has some 3,200 clones, about 89% seen once. CDR3 size: 14 residues. Per the germline V gene, CDR1 is SGHTA and CDR2 is FQGNSA. V was pared by 0 bases and J by 7 bases, with 10 bases between. This sample is part of a study of T cells in lung cancer brain metastases. The sequenced sample was tumor tissue from the primary lung tumor. This TCR derives from a man aged 65-85 years with non-small cell lung cancer. The chain joins TRBV7-2 to TRBJ2-1, with D possibly TRBD1 on 6 matching bases. This CDR3 is CASSLAAGANEQFF. The CDR3 DNA sequence: TGTGCCAGCAGCTTAGCAGCAGGGGCAAATGAGCAGTTCTTC.